This T cell receptor (beta chain) came from a study of T cell repertoires in cytomegalovirus infection. Overall study context: Carrying CMV and the relevant HLA type showed in public TCR beta signatures.

Comments on this clonotype: Its antigen is undetermined.

The V end lost 3 bases, the J end lost 4 bases, and 20 bases lay between the germline ends. CDR3 length: 17 residues. CDR1 and CDR2 (germline): SGHDT, YYEEEE. In TCRdb, the reads were re-called with MiXCR into one record per CDR3 protein. The sample includes about 770,000 distinct CDR3 sequences, 25% to 30% of them seen just once. Broader study findings: The response measured ex vivo was dominated by TCR beta clonotypes (HLA-C-restricted and CMV-specific).

This chain uses TRBV5-6 with TRBJ2-1; D might be TRBD2 (7 bases). The source material was cultured CD8+ T cells from PBMCs, sampled from culture after CMV antigen stimulation. The clonotype originates from a human donor in good health (CMV status not recorded). Some clones in this sample may be carry-over from other donors' samples. CDR3 residues: CASSSRLGGGGYNEQFF. In DNA form, the CDR3 reads TGTGCCAGCAGCTCCCGCCTGGGGGGGGGCGGATACAATGAGCAGTTCTTC.